The source of this T cell receptor (beta chain) is a study of T-cell reconstitution after alpha-beta-depleted transplantation in children. Comment on this clonotype: Its specificity is unknown.

Library preparation (for TCRbeta) was performed with unique molecular identifiers. TCRdb re-derived calls from the PCR reads in MiXCR, one entry per CDR3 protein. This sample has 530,000 or so distinct CDR3 sequences, with roughly a quarter found just once. Findings and limits, study-wide: Several hundred rapidly expanded clones from non-depleted graft cells reportedly supplied alpha-beta T cells about two months post-transplant.

This CDR3 comprises 14 residues. From germline, CDR1 is DFQATT and CDR2 SNEGSKA (reference sequence). With 5 bases clipped from V and 1 base from J, the junction kept 6 bases outside the gene matches. The genes are TRBV20-1 and TRBJ2-7; 9 nucleotides align to TRBD2. The sequencing used PBMCs, collected before TCRalphabeta/CD19-depleted stem cell transplant. This sequence was found in a boy in the first two years of life with Wiskott-Aldrich syndrome, due to receive a stem cell transplant. CDR3 amino acids: CSAPPGLASYEQYF. CDR3 DNA sequence: TGCAGTGCTCCCCCGGGACTAGCTTCCTACGAGCAGTACTTC.